This T cell receptor beta chain is from a study of blood T cells in healthy people across ages. Primed by a sample-barcoded 5' primer and a J-beta primer mix, a second PCR proceeded for about 6 to 11 cycles. MiXCR, applied by TCRdb to the 5' RACE reads, yields one record per CDR3 protein. The sample comprises under 1,100,000 distinct CDR3 sequences, 20% to 25% of which are singletons, and 0.75% rests with the top ten. Notes on this clonotype: Its antigen remains unidentified. One end of the junction is discordant with germline, which a read error may explain.

Regarding the study as a whole: The study found more naive CD4+ cells and higher diversity in long-lived than aged donors.

The length of the CDR3 is 12 residues. Germline V gives CDR1 SQVTM, CDR2 ANQGSEA. These sequences were also reported in another study, on T cells of mothers and their children. That investigation notes: No T cell clones of persistent microchimeric origin were detected.

The chain combines TRBV29-1 with TRBJ1-4, with D hard to call. This clonotype was obtained from a girl aged 2 to 10 in good health. The sample taken for sequencing was blood. CDR3 sequence: CSVGHFNEKLFF. The DNA of the CDR3 is TGTAGCGTTGGCCACTTTAATGAAAAACTGTTTTTT.